These T cell receptor beta chains were read from a single sample in a study of CD8+CD57+ T cells in acquired aplastic anemia. TCRdb reprocessed the reads with MiXCR, giving one entry per CDR3 protein. The sample contains some 180,000 distinct CDR3 sequences, under 55% of which appear only once. The sequenced sample was sorted CD4+, CD8+, or CD8+CD57+ T cells (not recorded which) from PBMCs. The receptors shown here come from a human donor in good health. The CDR3 runs from the conserved cysteine through the conserved F or W. A D gene is named only where the DNA matches it firmly. Size values are once, few and many counts, or a class for expanded clones, and some rows have none.

clone_size j_call d_call v_call cdr3_nt cdr3_aa
many TRBJ1-2 TRBD1 TRBV7-9 TGTGCCAGCAGCTTAGGGGACAGGGGTGGCTACACCTTC CASSLGDRGGYTF
NA TRBJ2-3 TRBD1 TRBV18 TGTGCCAGCTCCCCCGGACAGGGCCCAGATACGCAGTATTTT CASSPGQGPDTQYF
NA TRBJ1-4 TRBD1 TRBV7-6 TGTGCCAGCAGCCCACGTCCCGGGACAGGGCAACTGTTTTTT CASSPRPGTGQLFF
once TRBJ1-1 NA TRBV15 TGTGCCACCGGCCGAGGTGTAACAATCGCTGAAGCTTTCTTT CATGRGVTIAEAFF
NA TRBJ1-6 TRBD1 TRBV2 TGTGCCAGCAGTGTCCAGGGACAGGGAAATTCACCCCTCCACTTT CASSVQGQGNSPLHF
NA TRBJ2-6 NA TRBV2 TGTGCCAGCACTATTGACAGAGTCCGCCCTGGGGCCAACGTCCTGACTTTC CASTIDRVRPGANVLTF
NA TRBJ2-7 NA TRBV3-1 TGTGCCAGCAGCCAATATCCGGACCCGATATACGAGCAGTACTTC CASSQYPDPIYEQYF
many TRBJ2-1 TRBD2 TRBV11-1 TGTGCCAGCAGCCGAGCGGGAGGGGCAGGAAATGAGCAGTTCTTC CASSRAGGAGNEQFF
few TRBJ2-3 NA TRBV24-1 TGTGCCACCAGTGATTTAGCGCAGTATTTT CATSDLAQYF
few TRBJ2-7 TRBD2 TRBV28 TGTGCCAGCAGTACGACTAGCGGGAGGGGCGAGCAGTACTTC CASSTTSGRGEQYF
many TRBJ1-1 NA TRBV5-1 TGCGCCAGCAGCCCGGAGTTGAACACTGAAGCTTTCTTT CASSPELNTEAFF
many TRBJ2-2 NA TRBV3-1 TGTGCCAGCAGCCAAGTCATGGCCACCGGGGAGCTGTTTTTT CASSQVMATGELFF
NA TRBJ2-5 NA TRBV29-1 TGCAGTGTTCGCCGGGGCCAAGAGACCCAGTACTTC CSVRRGQETQYF
NA TRBJ2-6 NA TRBV11-1 TGTGCCAGCAGCCGACTCACTAGCTCTGGGGCCAACGTCCTGACTTTC CASSRLTSSGANVLTF
NA TRBJ1-1 TRBD1 TRBV29-1 TGCAGCGTTTACCAGGGGGGTACTGAAGCTTTCTTT CSVYQGGTEAFF
NA TRBJ2-2 NA TRBV12-3/TRBV12-4 TGTGCCAGCAGGCCGGGACCGAACACCGGGGAGCTGTTTTTT CASRPGPNTGELFF
NA TRBJ2-7 NA TRBV20-1 TGCAGTGCTATTCAAACCTCAGGGGCCGAGCAGTACTTC CSAIQTSGAEQYF
NA TRBJ2-7 NA TRBV5-1 TGCGCCAGCAGTCTTGCAGGGCTCGACGAGCAGTACTTC CASSLAGLDEQYF
many TRBJ2-3 NA TRBV5-1 TGCGCCAGCAGCTCGACGACTCCTAGCACAGATACGCAGTATTTT CASSSTTPSTDTQYF
NA TRBJ2-5 NA TRBV24-1 TGTGCCACCAGTGTTGGAGAGACCCAGTACTTC CATSVGETQYF
NA TRBJ1-3 NA TRBV11-2 TGTGCCAGCAGCTCTATGGAGGGTTATGGAAACACCATATATTTT CASSSMEGYGNTIYF
NA TRBJ2-5 NA TRBV2 TGTGCCAGCAGCCAGGCCCGGGAGACCCAGTACTTC CASSQARETQYF
NA TRBJ2-2 NA TRBV24-1 TGTGCCACCAGTGATCCAACGGTAGCCACCGGGGAGCTGTTTTTT CATSDPTVATGELFF
NA TRBJ2-1 TRBD2 TRBV27 TGTGCCAGCAGTTTAGATTGGACTAGCGGCTACAATGAGCAGTTCTTC CASSLDWTSGYNEQFF
many TRBJ1-5 TRBD1 TRBV20-1 TGCAGTGCTAGGACAGGGTTTCGCAATCAGCCCCAGCATTTT CSARTGFRNQPQHF
few TRBJ2-1 TRBD2 TRBV30 TGTGCCTGGATCCGACAGCTAGCGGGAGGTAACAATGAGCAGTTCTTC CAWIRQLAGGNNEQFF
NA TRBJ1-3 NA TRBV7-2 TGTGCCAGCAGCCCAGGGAAAACTGGAAACACCATATATTTT CASSPGKTGNTIYF